This T cell receptor beta chain derives from a study of T cells in Graves' hyperthyroidism and ophthalmopathy. Regarding the study as a whole: The model made its ophthalmopathy prediction, and onset followed a median 6.5 months later. In the blood, most expanded thyroid clonotypes above 0.001 appeared as well.

RNA transcripts were the template for amplifying TCR beta CDR3 regions. Primed by the HTBI set, a first-round RT-PCR was run on the TCR CDR3. Using its own MiXCR run on the multiplex PCR reads, TCRdb lists one record per CDR3 protein. The data show 190,000 or so distinct CDR3 sequences, about 17% seen once. This clonotype was recorded many times. What it recognizes is unknown. With 5 bases removed from V and 2 bases from J, the gap between germline ends came to 13 bases. The CDR3 extends over 15 amino acids. Germline V CDR1 and CDR2: SGHRS, YFSETQ. No progression to ophthalmopathy during 18 months of follow-up defined stable disease.

The chain has TRBV5-1 and TRBJ2-2; the D gene is possibly TRBD2 (6 bases). The specimen sequenced was blood. The source of this sequence is a man between 40 and 49 years old with Graves' hyperthyroidism. This chain's CDR3 is CASRRFGSNTGELFF. CDR3 DNA: TGCGCCAGCAGGCGTTTCGGGAGCAACACCGGGGAGCTGTTTTTT.